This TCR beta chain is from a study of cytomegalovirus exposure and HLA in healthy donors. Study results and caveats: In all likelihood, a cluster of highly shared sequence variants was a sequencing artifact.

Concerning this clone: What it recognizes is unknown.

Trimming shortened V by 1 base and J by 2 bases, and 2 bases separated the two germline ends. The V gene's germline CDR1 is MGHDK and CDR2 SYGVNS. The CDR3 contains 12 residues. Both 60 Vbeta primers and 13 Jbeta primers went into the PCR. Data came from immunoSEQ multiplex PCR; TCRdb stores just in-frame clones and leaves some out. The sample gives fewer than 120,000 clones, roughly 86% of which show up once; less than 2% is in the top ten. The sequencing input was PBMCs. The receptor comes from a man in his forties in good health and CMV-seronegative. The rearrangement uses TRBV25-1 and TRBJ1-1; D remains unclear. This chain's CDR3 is CASSELNTEAFF. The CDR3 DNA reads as TGTGCCAGCAGTGAATTAAACACTGAAGCTTTCTTT.